This TCR beta chain came from a study of cytomegalovirus exposure and HLA in healthy donors. This PCR relied on a set of 60 Vbeta primers and 13 Jbeta primers. TCRdb keeps only in-frame clones here, not all; method: immunoSEQ multiplex PCR. The sample consists of fewer than 80,000 clones, roughly 74% of them appearing once. The germline gives CDR1 SQVTM, CDR2 ANQGSEA. This CDR3 comprises 14 residues. The V end was cut by 4 bases, the J end by 5 bases, with 17 bases between. This chain uses TRBV29-1 with TRBJ1-1; D is perhaps TRBD1 (5 bases). Source material: PBMCs. The source of this sequence is a woman in her fifties or sixties in good health and CMV-seropositive. Here the CDR3 reads CSVVNLGGRTEAFF. In DNA, the CDR3 is TGCAGCGTTGTTAATCTGGGGGGAAGGACTGAAGCTTTCTTT.